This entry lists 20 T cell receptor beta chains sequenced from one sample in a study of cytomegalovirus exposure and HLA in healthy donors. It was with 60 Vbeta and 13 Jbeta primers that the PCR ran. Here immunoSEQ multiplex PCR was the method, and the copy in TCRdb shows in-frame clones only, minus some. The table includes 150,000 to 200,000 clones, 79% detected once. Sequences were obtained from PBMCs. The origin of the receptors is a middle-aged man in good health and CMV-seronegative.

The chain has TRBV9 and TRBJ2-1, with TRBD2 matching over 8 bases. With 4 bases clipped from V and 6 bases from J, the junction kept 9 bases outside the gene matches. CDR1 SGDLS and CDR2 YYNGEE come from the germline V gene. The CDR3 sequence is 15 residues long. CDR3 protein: CASSSSAGGFNEQFF. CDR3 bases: TGTGCCAGCAGCTCTTCGGCGGGAGGATTCAATGAGCAGTTCTTC.

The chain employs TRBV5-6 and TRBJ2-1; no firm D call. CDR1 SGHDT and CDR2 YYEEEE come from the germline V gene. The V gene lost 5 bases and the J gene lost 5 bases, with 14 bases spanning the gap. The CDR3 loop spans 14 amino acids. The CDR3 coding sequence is TGTGCCAGCAGTTTGAAGCCTATGAACAATGAGCAGTTCTTC. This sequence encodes CASSLKPMNNEQFF. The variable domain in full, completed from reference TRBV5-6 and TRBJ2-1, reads DAGVTQSPTHLIKTRGQQVTLRCSPKSGHDTVSWYQQALGQGPQFIFQYYEEEERQRGNFPDRFSGHQFPNYSSELNVNALLLGDSALYLCASSLKPMNNEQFFGPGTRLTVL.

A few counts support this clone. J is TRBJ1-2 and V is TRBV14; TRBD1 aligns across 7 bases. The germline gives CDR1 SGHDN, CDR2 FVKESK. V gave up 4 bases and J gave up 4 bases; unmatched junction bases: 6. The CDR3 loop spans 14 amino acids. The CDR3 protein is CASSPARDSYGYTF. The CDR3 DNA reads TGTGCCAGCAGCCCGGCCAGGGACAGCTATGGCTACACCTTC.

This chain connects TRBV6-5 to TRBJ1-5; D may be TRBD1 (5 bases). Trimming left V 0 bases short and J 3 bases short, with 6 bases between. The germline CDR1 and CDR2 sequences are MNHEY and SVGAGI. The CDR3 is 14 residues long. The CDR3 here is CASSYSGANQPQHF. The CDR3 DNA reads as TGTGCCAGCAGTTACTCAGGGGCCAATCAGCCCCAGCATTTT.

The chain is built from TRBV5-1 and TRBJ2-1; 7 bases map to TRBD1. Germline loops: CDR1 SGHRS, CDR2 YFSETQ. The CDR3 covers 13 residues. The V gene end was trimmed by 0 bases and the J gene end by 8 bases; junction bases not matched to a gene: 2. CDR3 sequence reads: CASSLGTGDEQFF. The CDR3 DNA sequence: TGCGCCAGCAGCTTGGGAACAGGGGATGAGCAGTTCTTC.

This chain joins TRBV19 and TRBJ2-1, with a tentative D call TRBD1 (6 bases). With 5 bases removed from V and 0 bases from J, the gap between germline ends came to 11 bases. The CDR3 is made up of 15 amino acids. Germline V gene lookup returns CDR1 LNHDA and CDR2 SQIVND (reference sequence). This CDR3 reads CASSPDRSSYNEQFF. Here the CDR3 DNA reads TGTGCCAGTAGTCCAGACAGGAGCTCCTACAATGAGCAGTTCTTC. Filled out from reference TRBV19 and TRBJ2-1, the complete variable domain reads DGGITQSPKYLFRKEGQNVTLSCEQNLNHDAMYWYRQDPGQGLRLIYYSQIVNDFQKGDIAEGYSVSREKKESFPLTVTSAQKNPTAFYLCASSPDRSSYNEQFFGPGTRLTVL.

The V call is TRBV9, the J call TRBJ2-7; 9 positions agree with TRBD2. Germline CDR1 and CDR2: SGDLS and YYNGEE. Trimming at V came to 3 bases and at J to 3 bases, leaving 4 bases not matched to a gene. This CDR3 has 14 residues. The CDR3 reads CASSEHSGSYEQYF. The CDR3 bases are TGTGCCAGCAGCGAGCATAGCGGGAGCTACGAGCAGTACTTC.

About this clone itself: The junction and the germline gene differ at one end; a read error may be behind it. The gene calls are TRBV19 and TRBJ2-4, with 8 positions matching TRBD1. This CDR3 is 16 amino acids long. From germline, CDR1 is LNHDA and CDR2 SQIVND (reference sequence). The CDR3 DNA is TGTGCCAGTAGTCCCACACGGGGACAGGCCAAAAACAGTCAGTACTTC. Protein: CASSPTRGQAKNSQYF.

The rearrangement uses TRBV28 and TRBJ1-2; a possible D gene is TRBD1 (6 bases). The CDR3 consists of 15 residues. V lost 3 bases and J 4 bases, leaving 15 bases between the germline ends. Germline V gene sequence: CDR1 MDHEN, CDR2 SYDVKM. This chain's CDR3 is CASSLSVAGVYGYTF. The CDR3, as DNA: TGTGCCAGCAGTTTGAGTGTTGCAGGGGTCTATGGCTACACCTTC.

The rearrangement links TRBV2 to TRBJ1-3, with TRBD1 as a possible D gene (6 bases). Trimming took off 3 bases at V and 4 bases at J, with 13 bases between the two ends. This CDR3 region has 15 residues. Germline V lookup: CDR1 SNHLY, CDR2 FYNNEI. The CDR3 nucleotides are TGTGCCAGCAGTGAGACCAGGACAGCCGGAAACACCATATATTTT. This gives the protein CASSETRTAGNTIYF.

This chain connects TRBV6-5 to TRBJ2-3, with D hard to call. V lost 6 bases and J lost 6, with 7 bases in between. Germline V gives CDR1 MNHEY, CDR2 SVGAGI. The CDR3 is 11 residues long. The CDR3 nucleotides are TGTGCCAGCAGGAGGAGTGATACGCAGTATTTT. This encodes CASRRSDTQYF.

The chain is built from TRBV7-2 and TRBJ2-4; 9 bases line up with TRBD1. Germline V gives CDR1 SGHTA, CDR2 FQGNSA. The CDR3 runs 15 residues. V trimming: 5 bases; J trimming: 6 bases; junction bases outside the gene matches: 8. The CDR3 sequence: CASSPGQGRANIQYF. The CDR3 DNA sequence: TGTGCCAGCAGCCCCGGACAGGGGAGGGCAAACATTCAGTACTTC.

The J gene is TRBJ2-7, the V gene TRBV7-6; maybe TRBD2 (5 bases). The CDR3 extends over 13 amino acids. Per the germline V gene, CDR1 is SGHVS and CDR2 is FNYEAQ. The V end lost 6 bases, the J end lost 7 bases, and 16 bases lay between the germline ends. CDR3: CASSPGLTREQYF. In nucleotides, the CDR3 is TGTGCCAGCAGTCCCGGACTTACTAGGGAGCAGTACTTC.

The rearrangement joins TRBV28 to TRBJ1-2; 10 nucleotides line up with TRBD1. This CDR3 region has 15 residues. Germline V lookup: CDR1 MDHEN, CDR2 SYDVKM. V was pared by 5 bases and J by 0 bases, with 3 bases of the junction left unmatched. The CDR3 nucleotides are TGTGCCAGCAGTCGTGGGACAGGGGCTAACTATGGCTACACCTTC. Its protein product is CASSRGTGANYGYTF.

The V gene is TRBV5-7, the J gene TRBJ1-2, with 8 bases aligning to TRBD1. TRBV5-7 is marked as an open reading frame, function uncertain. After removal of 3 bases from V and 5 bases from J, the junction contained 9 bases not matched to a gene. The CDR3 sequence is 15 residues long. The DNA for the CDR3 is TGTGCCAGCAGCTATTACACGGACAGGGATTATGGCTACACCTTC. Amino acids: CASSYYTDRDYGYTF.

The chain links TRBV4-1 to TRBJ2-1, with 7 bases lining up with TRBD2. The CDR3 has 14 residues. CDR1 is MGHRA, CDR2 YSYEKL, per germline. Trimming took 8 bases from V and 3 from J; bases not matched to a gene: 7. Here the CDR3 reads CASGPLADYNEQFF. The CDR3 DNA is TGCGCCAGCGGACCCCTAGCGGACTACAATGAGCAGTTCTTC.

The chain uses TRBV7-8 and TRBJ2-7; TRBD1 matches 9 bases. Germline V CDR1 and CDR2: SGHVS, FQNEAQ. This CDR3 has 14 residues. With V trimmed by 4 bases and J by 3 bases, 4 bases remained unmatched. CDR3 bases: TGTGCCAGCAGCTCCGGGACAGGGTTCTACGAGCAGTACTTC. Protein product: CASSSGTGFYEQYF. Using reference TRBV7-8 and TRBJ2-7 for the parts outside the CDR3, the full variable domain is GAGVSQSPRYKVAKRGQDVALRCDPISGHVSLFWYQQALGQGPEFLTYFQNEAQLDKSGLPSDRFFAERPEGSVSTLKIQRTQQEDSAVYLCASSSGTGFYEQYFGPGTRLTVT.

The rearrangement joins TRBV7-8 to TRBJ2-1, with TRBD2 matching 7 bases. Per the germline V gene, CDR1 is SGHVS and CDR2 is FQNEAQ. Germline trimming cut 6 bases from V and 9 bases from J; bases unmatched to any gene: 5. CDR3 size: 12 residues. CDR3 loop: CASSKLALEQFF. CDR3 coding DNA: TGTGCCAGCAGTAAACTAGCGCTTGAGCAGTTCTTC.

CDR3 DNA sequence: TGCGCCAGCAGCTTGGTCGGGTCGGGGCAGTACTTC. This encodes CASSLVGSGQYF. The chain combines TRBV5-1 with TRBJ2-7, with D uncertain. Trimming removed 0 bases at V and 9 bases at J, with 10 bases between. The CDR3 consists of 12 residues. Germline-derived CDR1 and CDR2 are SGHRS and YFSETQ.

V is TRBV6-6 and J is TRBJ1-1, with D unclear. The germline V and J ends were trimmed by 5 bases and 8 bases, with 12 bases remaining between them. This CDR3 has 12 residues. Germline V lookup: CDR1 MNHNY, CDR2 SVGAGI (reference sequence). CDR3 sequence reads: CASSTGVLEAFF. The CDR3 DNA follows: TGTGCCAGCAGTACCGGGGTGCTGGAAGCTTTCTTT.